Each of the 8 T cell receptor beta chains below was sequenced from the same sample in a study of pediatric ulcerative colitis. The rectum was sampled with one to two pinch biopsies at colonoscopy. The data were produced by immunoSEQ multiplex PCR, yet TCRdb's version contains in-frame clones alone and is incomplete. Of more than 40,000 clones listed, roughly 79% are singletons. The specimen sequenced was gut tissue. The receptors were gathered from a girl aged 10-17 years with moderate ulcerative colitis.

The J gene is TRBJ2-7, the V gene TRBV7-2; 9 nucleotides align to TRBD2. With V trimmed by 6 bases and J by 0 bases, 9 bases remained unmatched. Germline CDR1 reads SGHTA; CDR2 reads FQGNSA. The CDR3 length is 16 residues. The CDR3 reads CASRSASGAYSYEQYF. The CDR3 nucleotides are TGTGCCAGCAGATCTGCTAGCGGGGCTTACTCCTACGAGCAGTACTTC.

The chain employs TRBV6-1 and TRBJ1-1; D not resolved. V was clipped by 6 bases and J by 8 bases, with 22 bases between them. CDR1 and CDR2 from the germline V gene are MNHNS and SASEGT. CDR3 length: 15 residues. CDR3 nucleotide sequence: TGTGCCAGCAGAGTTGGCTACGGGCCGTCTCACGAAGCTTTCTTT. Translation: CASRVGYGPSHEAFF.

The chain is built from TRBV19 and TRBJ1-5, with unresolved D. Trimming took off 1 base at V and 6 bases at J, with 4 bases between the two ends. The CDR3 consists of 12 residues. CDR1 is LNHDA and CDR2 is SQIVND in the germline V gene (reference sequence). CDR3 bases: TGTGCCAGTAGTATAGGGGTTCAGCCCCAGCATTTT. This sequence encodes CASSIGVQPQHF.

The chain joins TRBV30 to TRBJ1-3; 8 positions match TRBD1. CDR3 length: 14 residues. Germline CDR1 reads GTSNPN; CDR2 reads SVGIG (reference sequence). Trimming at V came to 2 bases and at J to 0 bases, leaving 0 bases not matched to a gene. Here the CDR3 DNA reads TGTGCCTGGAGTACAGGGGGCTCTGGAAACACCATATATTTT. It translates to CAWSTGGSGNTIYF.

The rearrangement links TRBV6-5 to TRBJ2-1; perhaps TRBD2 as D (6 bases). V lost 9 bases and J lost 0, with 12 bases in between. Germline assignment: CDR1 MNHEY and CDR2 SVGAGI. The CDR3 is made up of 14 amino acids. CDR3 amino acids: CARRSGSSYNEQFF. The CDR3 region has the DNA TGTGCCAGGCGTTCCGGGAGCTCCTACAATGAGCAGTTCTTC.

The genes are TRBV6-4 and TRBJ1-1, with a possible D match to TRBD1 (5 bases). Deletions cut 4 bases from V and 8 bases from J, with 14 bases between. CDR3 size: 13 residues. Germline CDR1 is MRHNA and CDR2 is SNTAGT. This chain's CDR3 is CASSGESGHEAFF. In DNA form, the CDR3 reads TGTGCCAGCAGTGGGGAGTCGGGGCACGAAGCTTTCTTT.

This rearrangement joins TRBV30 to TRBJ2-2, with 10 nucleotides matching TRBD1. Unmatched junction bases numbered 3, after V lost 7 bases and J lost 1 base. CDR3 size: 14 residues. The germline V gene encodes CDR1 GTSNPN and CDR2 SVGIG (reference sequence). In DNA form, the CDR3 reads TGTGCCTTGGACAGGGGGTTGAACACCGGGGAGCTGTTTTTT. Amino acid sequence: CALDRGLNTGELFF.

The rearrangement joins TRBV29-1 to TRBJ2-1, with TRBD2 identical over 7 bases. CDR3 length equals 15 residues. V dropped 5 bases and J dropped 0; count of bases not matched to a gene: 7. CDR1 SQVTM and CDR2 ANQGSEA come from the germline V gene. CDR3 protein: CSVLGGRGSYNEQFF. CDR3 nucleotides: TGCAGCGTTCTGGGGGGGAGGGGCTCCTACAATGAGCAGTTCTTC.